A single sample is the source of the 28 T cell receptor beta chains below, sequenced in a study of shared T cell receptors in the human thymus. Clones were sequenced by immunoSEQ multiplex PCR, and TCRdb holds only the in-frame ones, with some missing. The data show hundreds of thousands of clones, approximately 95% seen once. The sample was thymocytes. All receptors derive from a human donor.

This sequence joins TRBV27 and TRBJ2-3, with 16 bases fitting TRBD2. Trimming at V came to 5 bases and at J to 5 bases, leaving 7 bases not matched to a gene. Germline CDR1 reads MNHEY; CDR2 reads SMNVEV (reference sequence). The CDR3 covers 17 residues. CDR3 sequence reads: CASSLGTSGRAGDTQYF. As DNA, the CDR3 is TGTGCCAGCAGTCTCGGGACTAGCGGGAGGGCCGGAGATACGCAGTATTTT.

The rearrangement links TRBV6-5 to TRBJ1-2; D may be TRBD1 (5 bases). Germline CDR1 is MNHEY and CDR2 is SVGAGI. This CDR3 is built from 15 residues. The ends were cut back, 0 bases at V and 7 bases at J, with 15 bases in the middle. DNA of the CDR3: TGTGCCAGCAGTTACTCGACCGGGGGGAGGGGTGGCTACACCTTC. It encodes CASSYSTGGRGGYTF.

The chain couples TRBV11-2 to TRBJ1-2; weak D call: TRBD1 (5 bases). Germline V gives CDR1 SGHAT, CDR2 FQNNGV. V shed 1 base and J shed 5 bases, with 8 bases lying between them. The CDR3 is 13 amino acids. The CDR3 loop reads CASSLAGLYGYTF. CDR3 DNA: TGTGCCAGCAGCTTAGCGGGGCTGTATGGCTACACCTTC. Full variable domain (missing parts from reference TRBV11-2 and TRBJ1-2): EAGVAQSPRYKIIEKRQSVAFWCNPISGHATLYWYQQILGQGPKLLIQFQNNGVVDDSQLPKDRFSAERLKGVDSTLKIQPAKLEDSAVYLCASSLAGLYGYTFGSGTRLTVV.

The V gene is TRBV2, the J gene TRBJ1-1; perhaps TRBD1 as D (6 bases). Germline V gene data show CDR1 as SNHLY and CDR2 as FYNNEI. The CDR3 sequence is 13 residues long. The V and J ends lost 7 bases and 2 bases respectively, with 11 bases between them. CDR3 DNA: TGTGCCAGCAACCCGGGGACAAACACTGAAGCTTTCTTT. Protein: CASNPGTNTEAFF. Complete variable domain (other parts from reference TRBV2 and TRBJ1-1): EPEVTQTPSHQVTQMGQEVILRCVPISNHLYFYWYRQILGQKVEFLVSFYNNEISEKSEIFDDQFSVERPDGSNFTLKIRSTKLEDSAMYFCASNPGTNTEAFFGQGTRLTVV.

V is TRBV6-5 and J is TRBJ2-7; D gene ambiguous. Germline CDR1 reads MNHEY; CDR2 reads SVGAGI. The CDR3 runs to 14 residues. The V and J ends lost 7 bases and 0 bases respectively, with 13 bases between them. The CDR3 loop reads CASKADRLSYEQYF. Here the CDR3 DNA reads TGTGCCAGCAAAGCCGACCGACTCTCCTACGAGCAGTACTTC.

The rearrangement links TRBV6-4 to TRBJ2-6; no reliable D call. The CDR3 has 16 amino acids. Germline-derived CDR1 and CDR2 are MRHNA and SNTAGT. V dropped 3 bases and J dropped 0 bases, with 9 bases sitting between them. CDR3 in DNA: TGTGCCAGCAGTGAAAGCCGTATCTCTGGGGCCAACGTCCTGACTTTC. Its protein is CASSESRISGANVLTF.

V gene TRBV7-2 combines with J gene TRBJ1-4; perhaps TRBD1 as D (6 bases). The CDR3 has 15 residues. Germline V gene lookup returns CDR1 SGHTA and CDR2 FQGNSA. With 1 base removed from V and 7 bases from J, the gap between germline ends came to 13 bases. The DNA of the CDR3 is TGTGCCAGCAGCTTAGTATGGAGAGGGGGTGAAAAACTGTTTTTT. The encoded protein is CASSLVWRGGEKLFF.

The CDR3 here is CASSHNGGSHATNEKLFF. The CDR3 DNA sequence: TGTGCCAGCAGCCATAATGGGGGTTCCCATGCAACTAATGAAAAACTGTTTTTT. The V gene is TRBV7-6, the J gene TRBJ1-4; weak D call: TRBD1 (5 bases). CDR3 length: 18 amino acids. Germline CDR1 SGHVS, CDR2 FNYEAQ. The germline V and J ends were trimmed by 5 bases and 0 bases, with 19 bases remaining between them.

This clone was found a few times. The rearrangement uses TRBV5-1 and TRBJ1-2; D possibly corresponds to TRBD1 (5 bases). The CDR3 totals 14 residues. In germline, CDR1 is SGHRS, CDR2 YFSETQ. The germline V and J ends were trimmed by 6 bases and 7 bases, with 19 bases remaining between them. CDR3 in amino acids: CASTTGDGQGGYTF. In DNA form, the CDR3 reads TGCGCCAGCACCACAGGAGACGGCCAGGGTGGCTACACCTTC.

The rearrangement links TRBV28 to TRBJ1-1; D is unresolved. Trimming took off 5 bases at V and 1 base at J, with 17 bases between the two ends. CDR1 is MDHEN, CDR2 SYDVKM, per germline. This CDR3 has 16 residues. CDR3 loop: CASSPFVFPANTEAFF. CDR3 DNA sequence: TGTGCCAGCAGTCCCTTCGTATTTCCCGCGAACACTGAAGCTTTCTTT.

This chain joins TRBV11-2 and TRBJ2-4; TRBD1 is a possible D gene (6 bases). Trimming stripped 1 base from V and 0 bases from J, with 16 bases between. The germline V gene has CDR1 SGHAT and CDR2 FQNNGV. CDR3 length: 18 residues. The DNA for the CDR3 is TGTGCCAGCAGCTTAGGCCAGGGGCATTTGGTAGCCAAAAACATTCAGTACTTC. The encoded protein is CASSLGQGHLVAKNIQYF.

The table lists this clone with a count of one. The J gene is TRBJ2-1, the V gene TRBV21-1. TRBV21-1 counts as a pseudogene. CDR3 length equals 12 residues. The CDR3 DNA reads TGTGCCAGCAGCAAATCACGCAACGAGCAGTTCTTC. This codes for CASSKSRNEQFF.

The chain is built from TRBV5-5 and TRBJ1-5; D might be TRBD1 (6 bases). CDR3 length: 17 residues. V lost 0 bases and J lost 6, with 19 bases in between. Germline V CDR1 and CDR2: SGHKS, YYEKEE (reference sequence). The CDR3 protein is CASSLAPGVSDTQPQHF. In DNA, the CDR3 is TGTGCCAGCAGCTTGGCACCAGGGGTATCAGACACTCAGCCCCAGCATTTT.

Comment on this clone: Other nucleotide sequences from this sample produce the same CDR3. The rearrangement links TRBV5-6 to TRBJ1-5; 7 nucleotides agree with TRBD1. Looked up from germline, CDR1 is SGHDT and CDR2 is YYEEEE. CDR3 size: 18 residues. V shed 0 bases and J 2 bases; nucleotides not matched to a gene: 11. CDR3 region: CASSLAMGQLLGNQPQHF. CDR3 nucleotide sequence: TGTGCCAGCAGCTTGGCCATGGGACAGCTCCTCGGCAATCAGCCCCAGCATTTT.

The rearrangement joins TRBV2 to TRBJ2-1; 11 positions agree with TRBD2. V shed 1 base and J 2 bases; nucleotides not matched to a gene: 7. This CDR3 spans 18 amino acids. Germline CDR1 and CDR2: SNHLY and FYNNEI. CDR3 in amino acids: CASSEETSGNQTYNEQFF. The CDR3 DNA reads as TGTGCCAGCAGTGAAGAGACTAGCGGGAATCAAACCTACAATGAGCAGTTCTTC.

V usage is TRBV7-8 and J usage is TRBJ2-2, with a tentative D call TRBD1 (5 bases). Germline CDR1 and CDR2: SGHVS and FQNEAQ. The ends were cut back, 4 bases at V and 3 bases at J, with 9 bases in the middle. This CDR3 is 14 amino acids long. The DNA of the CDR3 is TGTGCCAGCAGCTCTAGGGGTGACACCGGGGAGCTGTTTTTT. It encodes CASSSRGDTGELFF.

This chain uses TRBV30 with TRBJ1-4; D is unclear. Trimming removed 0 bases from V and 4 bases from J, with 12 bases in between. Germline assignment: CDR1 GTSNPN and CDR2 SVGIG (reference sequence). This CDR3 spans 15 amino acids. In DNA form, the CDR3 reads TGTGCCTGGAGTGTAATGGGCGGCGTTAATGAAAAACTGTTTTTT. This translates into CAWSVMGGVNEKLFF.

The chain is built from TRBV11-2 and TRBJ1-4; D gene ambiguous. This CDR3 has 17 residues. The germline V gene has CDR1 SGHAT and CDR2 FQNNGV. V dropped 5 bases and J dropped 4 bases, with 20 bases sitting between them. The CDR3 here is CASSPTARSPFNEKLFF. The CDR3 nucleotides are TGTGCCAGCAGCCCGACCGCCAGGTCCCCTTTTAATGAAAAACTGTTTTTT.

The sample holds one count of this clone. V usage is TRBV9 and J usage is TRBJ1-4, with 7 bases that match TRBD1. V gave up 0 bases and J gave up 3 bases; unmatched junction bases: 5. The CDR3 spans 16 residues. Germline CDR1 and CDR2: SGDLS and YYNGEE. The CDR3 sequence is CASSVAQGQPNEKLFF. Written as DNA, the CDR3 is TGTGCCAGCAGCGTAGCCCAGGGACAGCCTAATGAAAAACTGTTTTTT.

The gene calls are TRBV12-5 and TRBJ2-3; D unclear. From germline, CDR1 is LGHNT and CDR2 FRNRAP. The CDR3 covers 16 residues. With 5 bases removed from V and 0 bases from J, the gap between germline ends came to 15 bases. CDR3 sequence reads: CASGLRTAFSTDTQYF. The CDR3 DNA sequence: TGTGCTAGTGGTCTCCGGACGGCCTTTAGCACAGATACGCAGTATTTT. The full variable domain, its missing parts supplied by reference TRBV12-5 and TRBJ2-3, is DARVTQTPRHKVTEMGQEVTMRCQPILGHNTVFWYRQTMMQGLELLAYFRNRAPLDDSGMPKDRFSAEMPDATLATLKIQPSEPRDSAVYFCASGLRTAFSTDTQYFGPGTRLTVL.

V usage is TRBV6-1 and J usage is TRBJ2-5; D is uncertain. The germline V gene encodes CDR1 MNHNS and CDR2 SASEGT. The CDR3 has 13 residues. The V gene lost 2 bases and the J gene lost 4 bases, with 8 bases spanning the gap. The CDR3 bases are TGTGCCAGCAGTGAACGGAGCAGAGAGACCCAGTACTTC. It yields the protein CASSERSRETQYF.

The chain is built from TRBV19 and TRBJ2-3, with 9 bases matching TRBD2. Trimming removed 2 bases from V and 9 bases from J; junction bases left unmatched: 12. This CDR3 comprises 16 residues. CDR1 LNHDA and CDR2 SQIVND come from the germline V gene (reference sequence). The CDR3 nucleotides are TGTGCCAGTAGTATACCAAAAAAAGCGGGAGGTAAGACGCAGTATTTT. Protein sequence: CASSIPKKAGGKTQYF.

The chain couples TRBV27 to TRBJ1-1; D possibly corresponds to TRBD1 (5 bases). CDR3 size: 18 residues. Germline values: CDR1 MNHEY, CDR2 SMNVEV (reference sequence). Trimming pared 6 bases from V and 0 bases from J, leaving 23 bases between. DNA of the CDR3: TGTGCCAGCAGCTCCGACCCGGGGCGAATACCTATGAACACTGAAGCTTTCTTT. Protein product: CASSSDPGRIPMNTEAFF.

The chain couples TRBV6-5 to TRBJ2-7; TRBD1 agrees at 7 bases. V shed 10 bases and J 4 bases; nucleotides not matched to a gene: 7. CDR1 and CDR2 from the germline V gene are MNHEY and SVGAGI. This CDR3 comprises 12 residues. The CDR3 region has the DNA TGTGCCATACTCCAGGGGGAATACGAGCAGTACTTC. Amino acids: CAILQGEYEQYF.

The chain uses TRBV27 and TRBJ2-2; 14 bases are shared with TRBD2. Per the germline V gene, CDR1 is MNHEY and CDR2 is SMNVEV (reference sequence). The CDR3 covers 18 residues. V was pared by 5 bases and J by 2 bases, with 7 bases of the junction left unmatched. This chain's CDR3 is CASSPLTSGRANTGELFF. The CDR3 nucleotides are TGTGCCAGCAGTCCCCTGACTAGCGGGAGGGCCAACACCGGGGAGCTGTTTTTT.

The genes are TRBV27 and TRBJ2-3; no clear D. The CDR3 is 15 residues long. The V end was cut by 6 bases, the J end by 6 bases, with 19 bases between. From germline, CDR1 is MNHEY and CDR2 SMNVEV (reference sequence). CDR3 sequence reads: CASRSGPTLFDTQYF. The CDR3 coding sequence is TGTGCCAGCAGGTCCGGCCCAACCTTGTTTGATACGCAGTATTTT.

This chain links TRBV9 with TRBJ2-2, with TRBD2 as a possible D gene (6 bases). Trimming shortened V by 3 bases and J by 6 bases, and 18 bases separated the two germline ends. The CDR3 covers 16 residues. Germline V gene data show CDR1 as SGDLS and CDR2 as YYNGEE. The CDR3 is CASSDSGDRAAGELFF. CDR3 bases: TGTGCCAGCAGCGACTCGGGAGATAGGGCAGCCGGGGAGCTGTTTTTT.

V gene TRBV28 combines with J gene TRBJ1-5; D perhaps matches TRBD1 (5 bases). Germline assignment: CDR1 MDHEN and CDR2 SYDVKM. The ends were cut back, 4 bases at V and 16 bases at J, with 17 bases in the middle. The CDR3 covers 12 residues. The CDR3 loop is CASSSPGTVLHF. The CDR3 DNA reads TGTGCCAGCAGTTCACCCGGGACGGTGTTACATTTT.